These T cell receptor beta chains were read from a single sample in a study of blood T cell repertoires in COVID-19. TCRdb's copy holds only in-frame clones and misses some; the assay was immunoSEQ multiplex PCR. The table has nearly 200,000 clones, 84% seen once. The sample taken for sequencing was peripheral blood. Receptors were obtained from a woman in her 70s with active or convalescent COVID-19. Both conserved end residues are part of each CDR3. Each record gives: V gene, J gene, clone size, D gene, CDR3 DNA, CDR3 protein. A D gene is named only where the DNA matches it firmly. A clone size is listed for some rows: how often the clone was seen (once, few, many), or a class if it is expanded.

TRBV19	TRBJ2-1	many	TRBD2	TGTGCTACCGTTAGCGGGAGTCCGGCATACAATGAGCAGTTCTTC	CATVSGSPAYNEQFF
TRBV24-1	TRBJ2-7	NA	TRBD1	TGTGCCACCAGTGAACGGGACAGCCGGGGCCAGTACTTC	CATSERDSRGQYF
TRBV6-5	TRBJ1-5	NA	NA	TGTGCCAGCAAGAGGGTAGTGGGCAATCAGCCCCAGCATTTT	CASKRVVGNQPQHF
TRBV5-1	TRBJ2-3	NA	TRBD1	TGCGCCAGCAGCTTGACGGACAGGTCGAGAGATACGCAGTATTTT	CASSLTDRSRDTQYF
TRBV18	TRBJ2-5	NA	TRBD2	TGTGCCAGCACCAGCGGGAGCGCCGAGACCCAGTACTTC	CASTSGSAETQYF
TRBV20-1	TRBJ1-5	once	TRBD1	TGCAGTGCTAGTCCGGGGGGGGCGGGACAGCAGCCCCAGCATTTT	CSASPGGAGQQPQHF
TRBV6-5	TRBJ1-1	NA	TRBD1	TGTGCCAGCCACAGGGGGGCGGGCACTGAAGCTTTCTTT	CASHRGAGTEAFF
TRBV9	TRBJ2-5	NA	TRBD1	TGTGCCAGCAGCGTAGCTGCAGGGGGTTTACAAGAGACCCAGTACTTC	CASSVAAGGLQETQYF
TRBV4-2	TRBJ2-1	NA	NA	TGTGCCAGCAGCGTATCCGGGACTGCTAATGAGCAGTTCTTC	CASSVSGTANEQFF
TRBV5-4	TRBJ2-5	NA	NA	TGTGCCAGCAGCCTTAGCGGAACGTACCAAGAGACCCAGTACTTC	CASSLSGTYQETQYF
TRBV7-3	TRBJ2-3	NA	TRBD2	TGTGCCAGCAGCTTCTCTAGCGGGACCGGCACAGATACGCAGTATTTT	CASSFSSGTGTDTQYF
TRBV29-1	TRBJ2-3	few	TRBD1	TGCAGCGTTGAAGTGGCAGGGGGATCGGATACGCAGTATTTT	CSVEVAGGSDTQYF
TRBV5-1	TRBJ1-2	NA	TRBD1	TGCGCCAGCAGCTCACGGACAGGGACTAACTATGGCTACACCTTC	CASSSRTGTNYGYTF
TRBV7-9	TRBJ2-7	NA	NA	TGTGCCAGCAGCCCACTAGCATTCGAGCAGTACTTC	CASSPLAFEQYF
TRBV27	TRBJ2-5	NA	TRBD1	TGTGCCAGCAGTCGGACAGGGGCCTTACAAGAGACCCAGTACTTC	CASSRTGALQETQYF
TRBV6-5	TRBJ2-7	NA	NA	TGTGCCAGCAGTTACGGAATAGCAACATACTCCTACGAGCAGTACTTC	CASSYGIATYSYEQYF
TRBV18	TRBJ1-4	NA	NA	TGTGCCAGCTCACCTCTTGAACATCCCAGAGGCGAAAAACTGTTTTTT	CASSPLEHPRGEKLFF
TRBV16	TRBJ2-7	NA	TRBD1	TGTGCCAGCAGCCACGGACAGGGGGCTTACGAGCAGTACTTC	CASSHGQGAYEQYF
TRBV12-3/TRBV12-4	TRBJ1-1	NA	TRBD1	TGTGCCAGCAGGGGGACAGCGAACACTGAAGCTTTCTTT	CASRGTANTEAFF
TRBV6-5	TRBJ1-2	NA	NA	TGTGCCAGCAGTTACATGTCAACTAACTATGGCTACACCTTC	CASSYMSTNYGYTF